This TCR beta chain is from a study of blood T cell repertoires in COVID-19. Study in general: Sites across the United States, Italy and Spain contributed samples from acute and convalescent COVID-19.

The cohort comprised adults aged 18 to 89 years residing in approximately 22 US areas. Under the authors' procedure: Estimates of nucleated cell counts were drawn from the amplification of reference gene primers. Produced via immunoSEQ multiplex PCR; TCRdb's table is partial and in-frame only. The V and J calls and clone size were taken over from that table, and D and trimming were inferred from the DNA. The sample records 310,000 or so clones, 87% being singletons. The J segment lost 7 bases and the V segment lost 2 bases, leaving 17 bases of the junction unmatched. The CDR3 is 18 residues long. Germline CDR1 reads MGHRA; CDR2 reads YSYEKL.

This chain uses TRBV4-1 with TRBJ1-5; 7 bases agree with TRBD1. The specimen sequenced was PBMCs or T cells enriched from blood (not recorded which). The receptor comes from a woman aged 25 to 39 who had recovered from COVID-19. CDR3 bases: TGCGCCAGCAGCCAAACATTGCCGACTCGACAGGGTGAACAGCCCCAGCATTTT. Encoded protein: CASSQTLPTRQGEQPQHF.